This record covers a single T cell receptor beta chain. The sample is drawn from a study of T cell changes during pregnancy in multiple sclerosis. The CDR3 spans 16 residues. Germline V lookup: CDR1 MDHEN, CDR2 SYDVKM. Trimming removed 5 bases from V and 4 bases from J; junction bases left unmatched: 9. Clones were read by immunoSEQ multiplex PCR, and TCRdb kept only the in-frame ones, dropping some. The sample includes tens of thousands of clones, more than 80% of them seen just once. The chain recombines TRBV28 with TRBJ1-1; 11 nucleotides agree with TRBD1. The material sequenced was CD4+ T cells from peripheral blood mononuclear cells, taken in the first trimester of pregnancy. The origin of this receptor is a female donor with multiple sclerosis, enrolled in a pregnancy study. The CDR3 region has the DNA TGTGCCAGCAGTACCAACTCCGGGACAGGGGGCACTGAAGCTTTCTTT. Its translation is CASSTNSGTGGTEAFF.